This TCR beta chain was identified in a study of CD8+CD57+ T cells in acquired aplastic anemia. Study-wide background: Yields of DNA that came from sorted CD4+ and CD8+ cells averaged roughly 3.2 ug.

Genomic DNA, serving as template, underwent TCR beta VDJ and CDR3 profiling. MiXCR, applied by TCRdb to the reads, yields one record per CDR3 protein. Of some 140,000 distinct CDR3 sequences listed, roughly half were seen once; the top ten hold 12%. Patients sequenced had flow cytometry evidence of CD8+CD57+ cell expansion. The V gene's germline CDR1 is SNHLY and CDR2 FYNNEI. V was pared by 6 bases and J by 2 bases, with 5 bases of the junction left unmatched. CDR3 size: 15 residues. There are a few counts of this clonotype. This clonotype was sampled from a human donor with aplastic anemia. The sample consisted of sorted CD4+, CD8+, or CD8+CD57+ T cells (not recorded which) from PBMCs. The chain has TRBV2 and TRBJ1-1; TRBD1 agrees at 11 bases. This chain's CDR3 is CASRPGTGGNTEAFF. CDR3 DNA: TGTGCCAGCAGACCCGGGACAGGGGGAAACACTGAAGCTTTCTTT.